This T cell receptor (beta chain) is from a study of shared clonotypes between healthy human individuals. Each subset's genomic DNA was split evenly across several immunoSEQ plates. For unsorted PBMC, 250 to 300 ng DNA per replicate equaled tens of thousands of T cell genomes. Scientists sequenced DNA from unsorted PBMC on ten immunoSEQ deep assay plates. Per the study methods: Sequence data from immunoSEQ were junction-only and lacked quality scores; consequently, filtering differed. Here immunoSEQ multiplex PCR was the method, and the copy in TCRdb shows in-frame clones only, minus some. From that table come the V and J calls and clone size; the DNA was used to work out D and trimming. The data show about 500,000 clones, with more than 70% seen just once and around 12% held by the top ten. Sequenced sample: PBMCs. The receptor was isolated from a woman aged 40 to 55 in good health. Some clones in this sample may be carry-over from other donors' samples.

The CDR3 region is CATSLAGRYNEQFF. DNA for the CDR3: TGTGCCACTTCACTAGCGGGACGATACAATGAGCAGTTCTTC. The V gene is TRBV10-3, the J gene TRBJ2-1, with 10 bases fitting TRBD2. The CDR3 extends over 14 amino acids. The germline V gene has CDR1 ENHRY and CDR2 SYGVKD. V dropped 10 bases and J dropped 4; count of bases not matched to a gene: 7.